These T cell receptor beta chains were read from a single sample in a study of T cells after yellow fever vaccination. From the 5' RACE reads, TCRdb called clonotypes with MiXCR, one entry per CDR3 protein. The sample records a few hundred thousand distinct CDR3 sequences, about 4% being singletons. This specimen consisted of PBMCs, obtained 5 days after the yellow fever booster vaccination. The receptors come from a man between 18 and 29 years old who received the YFV17D yellow fever vaccine. CDR3s include the opening cysteine and the closing phenylalanine or tryptophan. Each record gives: clone size, V gene, D gene, J gene, CDR3 DNA, CDR3 protein. A D gene is named only where the DNA matches it firmly. Size is omitted from some rows. Given values are once, few, many or a class for expanded clones.

NA	TRBV13	NA	TRBJ2-3	TGTGCCAAGGGGACTCGAGGACGGGATACGCAGTATTTT	CAKGTRGRDTQYF
NA	TRBV7-9	NA	TRBJ2-3	TGTGCCAGCAGCTACCGTGAAGGGTGGGGAGATACGCAGTATTTT	CASSYREGWGDTQYF
NA	TRBV12-3/TRBV12-4	NA	TRBJ2-1	TGTGCCAGCAGGGGGACACTTGACTACAATGAGCAGTTCTTC	CASRGTLDYNEQFF
few	TRBV5-4	TRBD2	TRBJ2-1	TGTGCCAGCAGGATAGCGGGGGGGCCTAAGAATGAGCAGTTCTTC	CASRIAGGPKNEQFF
few	TRBV3-1	TRBD2	TRBJ2-3	TGTGCCAGCAGCCGCCGGACTAGCGGGGGGGCAGATACGCAGTATTTT	CASSRRTSGGADTQYF
NA	TRBV9	NA	TRBJ1-6	TGTGCCAGCAGCGTAGGGACATCACCCCTCCACTTT	CASSVGTSPLHF
NA	TRBV29-1	TRBD2	TRBJ2-5	TGCAGCGTTGTTGGTAGCGGGATAGAGACCCAGTACTTC	CSVVGSGIETQYF
few	TRBV7-9	NA	TRBJ2-3	TGTGCCAGCAGCATGGCTAGCGCGATAAACACAGATACGCAGTATTTT	CASSMASAINTDTQYF
many	TRBV4-3	NA	TRBJ1-1	TGCGCCAGCAGCCAAGGGGGGGGGAACACTGAAGCTTTCTTT	CASSQGGGNTEAFF
few	TRBV3-1	TRBD2	TRBJ2-1	TGTGCCAGCAGCCAAGGGAGCGGGGGGGCAAATGAGCAGTTCTTC	CASSQGSGGANEQFF
many	TRBV12-3/TRBV12-4	NA	TRBJ2-1	TGTGCCAGCAGTTTTCAGGCAAACTGGGGGAGGAATGAGCAGTTCTTC	CASSFQANWGRNEQFF
many	TRBV9	TRBD1	TRBJ1-2	TGTGCCAGCAGCGCTACAGGGGAGGTTGGCTACACCTTC	CASSATGEVGYTF
NA	TRBV3-1	TRBD2	TRBJ2-1	TGTGCCAGCAGCCAGGGAGGGCGCAATGAGCAGTTCTTC	CASSQGGRNEQFF
NA	TRBV5-1	NA	TRBJ1-2	TGCGCCAGCAGCCTCTTAGACCCAGCTAACTATGGCTACACCTTC	CASSLLDPANYGYTF
NA	TRBV10-3	NA	TRBJ1-2	TGTGCCATCAGTGAGTCGACTCTACAAGGTAACGGCTACACCTTC	CAISESTLQGNGYTF
few	TRBV4-1	TRBD2	TRBJ2-2	TGCGCCAGCAGCCCTACCTCGGGGGGGTGGAACACCGGGGAGCTGTTTTTT	CASSPTSGGWNTGELFF
NA	TRBV24-1	NA	TRBJ1-2	TGTGCCACCAGTGAGTCTCGACATGGCTACACCTTC	CATSESRHGYTF
NA	TRBV20-1	NA	TRBJ2-2	TGCAGTGCTTACGGACGGAGCGCCGGGGAGCTGTTTTTT	CSAYGRSAGELFF
few	TRBV6-1	NA	TRBJ1-2	TGTGCCACCGGGTGGACCTCCTATGGCTACACCTTC	CATGWTSYGYTF
NA	TRBV5-1	NA	TRBJ2-2	TGCGCCAGCAGCCCGGCCGTCGGGGGCCTGATGGCCGGGGAGCTGTTTTTT	CASSPAVGGLMAGELFF
NA	TRBV5-6	NA	TRBJ2-7	TGTGCCAGCAGCTTGTCGGGGGCTTACTACGAGCAGTACTTC	CASSLSGAYYEQYF
NA	TRBV20-1	TRBD1	TRBJ2-7	TGCAGTGCTAGAGCTTTGGACAGGGCATACGAGCAGTACTTC	CSARALDRAYEQYF
few	TRBV4-3	TRBD1	TRBJ1-6	TGCGCCAGCAGCCAAGATGGGACAGGTTCGTCACCCCTCCACTTT	CASSQDGTGSSPLHF
NA	TRBV5-1	NA	TRBJ2-1	TGCGCCAGCAGCTTCCGTGGTGAGGCGGGGCCGCAGCAGTTCTTC	CASSFRGEAGPQQFF
few	TRBV28	NA	TRBJ1-3	TGTGCCAGCATATACCAGGGGAACGGAAACACCATATATTTT	CASIYQGNGNTIYF
NA	TRBV10-3	TRBD1	TRBJ2-2	TGTGCCACCGAAGACCGCGGACAGGGAGGCACCGGGGAGCTGTTTTTT	CATEDRGQGGTGELFF
NA	TRBV27	NA	TRBJ2-6	TGTGCCAGCAGTTTATCGATTACTGGGGCCAACGTCCTGACTTTC	CASSLSITGANVLTF
few	TRBV10-3	NA	TRBJ2-3	TGTGCCATCAGAGGGGACGGCTCAGATACGCAGTATTTT	CAIRGDGSDTQYF
many	TRBV15	NA	TRBJ1-6	TGTGCCACCAGCAGAACGAAGGGGGTCTATAATTCACCCCTCCACTTT	CATSRTKGVYNSPLHF
few	TRBV21-1	NA	TRBJ1-5	TGTGCCAGCAGACGAGGAACAGGGGGCGAAAGGTCTCAGCCCCAGCATTTT	CASRRGTGGERSQPQHF
few	TRBV20-1	NA	TRBJ1-1	TGCAGTGCTAGAGATGCAGCGACGATGAACACTGAAGCTTTCTTT	CSARDAATMNTEAFF
NA	TRBV12-3/TRBV12-4	NA	TRBJ2-4	TGTGCCAGCAGTTTAAGGGGGTGGGTTGGCATTCAGTACTTC	CASSLRGWVGIQYF
many	TRBV9	TRBD2	TRBJ2-5	TGTGCCAGCACCCTAGCGGGGATGGGAGAGACCCAGTACTTC	CASTLAGMGETQYF
few	TRBV7-6	NA	TRBJ2-7	TGTGCCAGCAGCTTAGGTCTTGGCTACTCCGACTACGAGCAGTACTTC	CASSLGLGYSDYEQYF
NA	TRBV2	NA	TRBJ2-5	TGTGCCAGCGTTAGGGGGAAAGGGGGTCAAGAGACCCAGTACTTC	CASVRGKGGQETQYF
NA	TRBV6-2/TRBV6-3	TRBD2	TRBJ2-7	TGTGCCAGCAGTTACCTCCCCCCTAATTCAGCGGGGGCCTACGAGCAGTACTTC	CASSYLPPNSAGAYEQYF
NA	TRBV27	TRBD1	TRBJ1-1	TGTGCCACCCTCGCAGGGGGCTCTGCTTTCTTT	CATLAGGSAFF
many	TRBV5-5	NA	TRBJ1-2	TGTGCCAGCAGCTCCGATTATGGCTACACCTTC	CASSSDYGYTF
NA	TRBV7-2	NA	TRBJ1-1	TGTGCCAGCAGCTTATACAGCGGGGTTCGTGGCACTGAAGCTTTCTTT	CASSLYSGVRGTEAFF
NA	TRBV2	TRBD2	TRBJ2-1	TGTGCCAGGGGACTAGCGGGGGGGTACAATGAGCAGTTCTTC	CARGLAGGYNEQFF
few	TRBV20-1	TRBD2	TRBJ2-3	TGCAGTGCAGGCCGAATAGCGGGGGGGAGCACAGATACGCAGTATTTT	CSAGRIAGGSTDTQYF
NA	TRBV7-3	NA	TRBJ1-6	TGTGCCAGCAGCTTAGGGTTAGGGTCACCCCTCCACTTT	CASSLGLGSPLHF
few	TRBV4-1	NA	TRBJ1-2	TGCGCCAGCAGCCAAACGTCTTTCGGGTATGGCTACACCTTC	CASSQTSFGYGYTF
few	TRBV27	TRBD2	TRBJ2-2	TGTGCCAGCAGTACCGGACTAGGCTATGGGGAGCTGTTTTTT	CASSTGLGYGELFF
few	TRBV7-3	NA	TRBJ1-1	TGTGCCAGCAGCCCACAGGGCCCGAACACTGAAGCTTTCTTT	CASSPQGPNTEAFF
many	TRBV5-4	NA	TRBJ2-3	TGTGCCAGCAGCTTGGATGTCTCTAAGGTTACGCAGTATTTT	CASSLDVSKVTQYF
few	TRBV24-1	NA	TRBJ2-5	TGTGCCACCAGTGATTTGCTTTCCGGGGACCAAGAGACCCAGTACTTC	CATSDLLSGDQETQYF
many	TRBV3-1	TRBD2	TRBJ2-3	TGTGCCAGCAGCGGTCTAGCGGGTACGCAGTATTTT	CASSGLAGTQYF
many	TRBV9	TRBD2	TRBJ2-3	TGTGCCAGCAGCTTGGGGACTACGACGGCACTCGATACGCAGTATTTT	CASSLGTTTALDTQYF
NA	TRBV7-9	TRBD2	TRBJ2-1	TGTGCCAGCAGCTGGGGACTAGCGGGGGGCTCCAATGAGCAGTTCTTC	CASSWGLAGGSNEQFF
few	TRBV20-1	TRBD2	TRBJ2-1	TGCAGTGCTAGAAGGGGACTAGCGGGGACCAATGAGCAGTTCTTC	CSARRGLAGTNEQFF
few	TRBV27	TRBD1	TRBJ1-5	TGTGCCAGCAGTTTGACAGGGGTTAGGCAGCCCCAGCATTTT	CASSLTGVRQPQHF
NA	TRBV20-1	NA	TRBJ1-3	TGCAGTGCTCCTCGGTCGGGGCCCGGAAACACCATATATTTT	CSAPRSGPGNTIYF
few	TRBV7-2	TRBD1	TRBJ1-2	TGTGCCAGCAGCAGACGACAGGGAGGAGACTATGGCTACACCTTC	CASSRRQGGDYGYTF
NA	TRBV12-3/TRBV12-4	NA	TRBJ2-1	TGTGCCAGCACCCCCCCCCGGACAGCCAATGAGCAGTTCTTC	CASTPPRTANEQFF
NA	TRBV20-1	NA	TRBJ2-7	TGCAGTGCCAAACAGGTTCACAGCTCCTACGAGCAGTACTTC	CSAKQVHSSYEQYF
NA	TRBV5-1	NA	TRBJ2-4	TGCGCCAGCAGCACGGACGGAGGTGCCGACATTCAGTACTTC	CASSTDGGADIQYF
NA	TRBV2	TRBD1	TRBJ2-2	TGTGCCAGCAGAGTGGGACAGGGCGCCGGGGAGCTGTTTTTT	CASRVGQGAGELFF
NA	TRBV29-1	NA	TRBJ1-3	TGCAGCGTTACGGGGGGGGCATCTGGAAACACCATATATTTT	CSVTGGASGNTIYF